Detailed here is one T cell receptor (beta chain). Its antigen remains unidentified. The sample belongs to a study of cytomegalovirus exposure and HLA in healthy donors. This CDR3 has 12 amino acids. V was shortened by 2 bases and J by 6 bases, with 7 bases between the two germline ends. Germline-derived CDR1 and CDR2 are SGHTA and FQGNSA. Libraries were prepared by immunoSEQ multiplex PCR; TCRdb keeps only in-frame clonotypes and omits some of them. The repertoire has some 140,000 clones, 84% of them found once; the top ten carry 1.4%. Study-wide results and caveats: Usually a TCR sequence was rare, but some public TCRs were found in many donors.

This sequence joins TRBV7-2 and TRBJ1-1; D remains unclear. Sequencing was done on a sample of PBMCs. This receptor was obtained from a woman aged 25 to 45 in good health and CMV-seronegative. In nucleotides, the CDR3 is TGTGCCAGCAGCTTATACGGGTCTGAAGCTTTCTTT. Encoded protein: CASSLYGSEAFF.